The 4 T cell receptor beta chains below were found in one sample sequenced in a study of Ad26.COV2.S vaccination and SARS-CoV-2 variants. Sequencing used immunoSEQ multiplex PCR; TCRdb keeps in-frame clones, though not all of them. The sample lists about 370,000 clones; 70% to 90% were seen once. As for treatment: around 19 received Ad26.COV2.S at low or high dose, single or two shots; about 5 received placebo; per-sample allocation not given. Specimens were obtained on day 63 following the first vaccine or placebo injection. The material was peripheral blood, obtained in a trial of Ad26.COV2.S vaccine versus placebo. All receptors derive from a person between 18 and 65 years old who received the Ad26.COV2.S COVID-19 vaccine or a placebo.

The rearrangement links TRBV18 to TRBJ2-3; 13 nucleotides match TRBD2. Germline V gene sequence: CDR1 KGHSH, CDR2 LQKENI. The CDR3 length is 16 residues. V gave up 3 bases and J gave up 6 bases; unmatched junction bases: 6. CDR3 protein: CASSPMGLAGWDTQYF. The CDR3 DNA sequence: TGTGCCAGCTCACCGATGGGACTAGCGGGATGGGATACGCAGTATTTT.

The chain combines TRBV3-1 (or the pseudogene TRBV3-2) with TRBJ1-1; weak D call: TRBD1 (5 bases). CDR1 and CDR2 (germline): LGHDT, YNNKEL (reference sequence). The length of the CDR3 is 11 residues. The V end lost 4 bases, the J end lost 7 bases, and 7 bases lay between the germline ends. The DNA for the CDR3 is TGTGCCAGCAGCCTTGACAGTGAAGCTTTCTTT. Translated: CASSLDSEAFF.

The rearrangement links TRBV7-6 to TRBJ2-7; D is possibly TRBD2 (5 bases). V was pared by 1 base and J by 0 bases, with 13 bases between. The CDR3 consists of 16 residues. Germline V gene sequence: CDR1 SGHVS, CDR2 FNYEAQ. CDR3 loop: CASSLESGYSSYEQYF. The CDR3 bases are TGTGCCAGCAGCTTAGAATCGGGATACAGCTCCTACGAGCAGTACTTC.

The chain links TRBV14 to TRBJ2-5; TRBD2 might be the D (6 bases). The CDR3 is 16 residues long. The V end was cut by 1 base, the J end by 5 bases, with 17 bases between. CDR1 is SGHDN, CDR2 FVKESK, per germline. CDR3 amino acids: CASSQGEEEWWETQYF. The DNA for the CDR3 is TGTGCCAGCAGCCAAGGGGAGGAGGAGTGGTGGGAGACCCAGTACTTC.